This entry lists 10 T cell receptor beta chains sequenced from one sample in a study of response to subunit inactivated influenza vaccine. TCRdb redid the calling of the RT-PCR reads with MiXCR, one entry per CDR3 protein. The table includes under 550,000 distinct CDR3 sequences, approximately 7.3% detected once. The input for sequencing was PBMCs from blood, taken approximately 25 months after vaccination. The receptors derive from a man aged 50 to 69 who received an inactivated influenza vaccine.

A few counts support this clonotype. The chain employs TRBV4-3 and TRBJ1-1, with D possibly TRBD1 on 6 matching bases. The germline V gene has CDR1 LGHNA and CDR2 YSLEER. V was clipped by 4 bases and J by 2 bases, with 11 bases between them. CDR3 length: 14 amino acids. The CDR3 loop reads CASSPRTDNTEAFF. The CDR3 DNA sequence: TGCGCCAGCAGCCCCCGGACAGATAACACTGAAGCTTTCTTT.

This clonotype has a count of ten or more. The V and J genes are TRBV5-1 and TRBJ2-7; D may be TRBD1 or TRBD2 (6 bases each). Germline V lookup: CDR1 SGHRS, CDR2 YFSETQ. The CDR3 has 13 residues. V lost 4 bases to trimming and J lost 4 bases, with 12 bases between them. The CDR3 bases are TGCGCCAGCAGCCCGGGGGCCGCGTACGAGCAGTACTTC. Amino acids: CASSPGAAYEQYF.

The gene calls are TRBV7-9 and TRBJ2-7; 14 nucleotides line up with TRBD2. The length of the CDR3 is 17 residues. The germline CDR1 and CDR2 sequences are SEHNR and FQNEAQ (reference sequence). Unmatched junction bases numbered 5, after V lost 0 bases and J lost 4 bases. Written as DNA, the CDR3 is TGTGCCAGCAGCTTAGCAGGACTAGCGGGAGGTGGGTACGAGCAGTACTTC. This translates into CASSLAGLAGGGYEQYF.

The chain links TRBV18 to TRBJ2-7; 9 bases agree with TRBD2. Germline lookup yields CDR1 KGHSH and CDR2 LQKENI. V lost 1 base to trimming and J lost 0 bases; unmatched junction nucleotides: 7. The CDR3 has 17 amino acids. The CDR3 here is CASSPLAGAPVSYEQYF. DNA of the CDR3: TGTGCCAGCTCACCACTAGCGGGAGCGCCGGTCTCCTACGAGCAGTACTTC.

In this sample, this clonotype turned up a few times. The rearrangement links TRBV5-1 to TRBJ2-6; perhaps TRBD1 as D (5 bases). V lost 4 bases and J 1 base, leaving 15 bases between the germline ends. The germline gives CDR1 SGHRS, CDR2 YFSETQ. The CDR3 contains 17 residues. In DNA, the CDR3 is TGCGCCAGCAGCCTACGAAGCAGGGTATCTGGGGCCAACGTCCTGACTTTC. The encoded protein is CASSLRSRVSGANVLTF.

The V call is TRBV12-5, the J call TRBJ2-1; D gene unclear. Looked up from germline, CDR1 is LGHNT and CDR2 is FRNRAP. This CDR3 has 14 amino acids. Trimming shortened V by 1 base and J by 6 bases, and 10 bases separated the two germline ends. This CDR3 reads CASGLDIRRNEQFF. CDR3 in DNA: TGTGCTAGTGGTTTGGACATCCGTCGCAATGAGCAGTTCTTC.

This clonotype was seen many times. The chain employs TRBV28 and TRBJ1-2; D unclear. The CDR3 runs to 14 residues. Germline CDR1 is MDHEN and CDR2 is SYDVKM. The germline V and J ends were trimmed by 5 bases and 4 bases, with 14 bases remaining between them. CDR3 sequence: CASSAIRDFYGYTF. Written as DNA, the CDR3 is TGTGCCAGCAGTGCGATAAGGGATTTCTATGGCTACACCTTC.

The V gene is TRBV12-3 or TRBV12-4, the J gene TRBJ1-5; TRBD1 might be the D (6 bases). The V and J ends lost 3 bases and 5 bases respectively, with 14 bases between them. The CDR3 has 15 amino acids. Here the CDR3 reads CASSLGARDDQPQHF. CDR3 sequence (DNA): TGTGCCAGCAGTTTGGGGGCCAGGGACGATCAGCCCCAGCATTTT.

This clonotype was detected many times. The CDR3 DNA is TGTGCCAGCAGGTCAGGGGGCCTGCTCTACGAGCAGTACTTC. Translating it yields CASRSGGLLYEQYF. The rearrangement uses TRBV27 and TRBJ2-7; 8 bases align to TRBD1. J gave up 3 bases and V 6 bases, and 7 bases lay outside the gene matches. The CDR3 is 14 amino acids. CDR1 is MNHEY, CDR2 SMNVEV, per germline (reference sequence).

This clonotype was detected many times. The chain employs TRBV7-2 and TRBJ2-5; 7 nucleotides line up with TRBD2. CDR3 length equals 14 residues. Germline V gene lookup returns CDR1 SGHTA and CDR2 FQGNSA. V shed 4 bases and J 5 bases; nucleotides not matched to a gene: 7. Written as DNA, the CDR3 is TGTGCCAGCAGCTCCCAAGCGGGAATGGAGACCCAGTACTTC. Its translation is CASSSQAGMETQYF.